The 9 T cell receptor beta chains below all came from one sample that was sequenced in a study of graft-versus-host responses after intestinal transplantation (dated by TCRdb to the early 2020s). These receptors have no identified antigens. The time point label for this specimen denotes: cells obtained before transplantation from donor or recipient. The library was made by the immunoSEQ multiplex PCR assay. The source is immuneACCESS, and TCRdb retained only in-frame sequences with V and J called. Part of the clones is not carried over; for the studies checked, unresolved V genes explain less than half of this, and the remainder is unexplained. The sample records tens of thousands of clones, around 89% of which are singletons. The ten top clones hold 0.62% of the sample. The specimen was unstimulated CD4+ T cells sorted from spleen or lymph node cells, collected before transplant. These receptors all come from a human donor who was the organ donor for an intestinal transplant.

CDR3 sequence reads: CASSDRGRIRAFF. The CDR3 DNA reads as TGTGCCAGCAGTGACAGGGGAAGGATACGGGCTTTCTTT. The V gene is TRBV2, the J gene TRBJ1-1; TRBD1 might be the D (6 bases). The CDR3 runs 13 residues. From germline, CDR1 is SNHLY and CDR2 FYNNEI. Trimming stripped 3 bases from V and 11 bases from J, with 16 bases between. The whole variable domain, filled in from reference TRBV2 and TRBJ1-1, reads EPEVTQTPSHQVTQMGQEVILRCVPISNHLYFYWYRQILGQKVEFLVSFYNNEISEKSEIFDDQFSVERPDGSNFTLKIRSTKLEDSAMYFCASSDRGRIRAFFGQGTRLTVV.

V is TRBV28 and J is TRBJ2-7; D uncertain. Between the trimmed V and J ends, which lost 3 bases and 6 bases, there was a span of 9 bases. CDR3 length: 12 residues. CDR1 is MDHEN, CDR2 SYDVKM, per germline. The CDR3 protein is CASSFPVSEQYF. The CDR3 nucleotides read TGTGCCAGCAGTTTCCCCGTATCCGAGCAGTACTTC. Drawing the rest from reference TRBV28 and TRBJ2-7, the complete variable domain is DVKVTQSSRYLVKRTGEKVFLECVQDMDHENMFWYRQDPGLGLRLIYFSYDVKMKEKGDIPEGYSVSREKKERFSLILESASTNQTSMYLCASSFPVSEQYFGPGTRLTVT.

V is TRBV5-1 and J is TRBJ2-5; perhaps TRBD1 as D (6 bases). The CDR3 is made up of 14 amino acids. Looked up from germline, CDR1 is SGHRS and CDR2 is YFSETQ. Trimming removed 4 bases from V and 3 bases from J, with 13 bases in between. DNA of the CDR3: TGCGCCAGCAGCCCACAGGGTACCAAAGAGACCCAGTACTTC. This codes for CASSPQGTKETQYF.

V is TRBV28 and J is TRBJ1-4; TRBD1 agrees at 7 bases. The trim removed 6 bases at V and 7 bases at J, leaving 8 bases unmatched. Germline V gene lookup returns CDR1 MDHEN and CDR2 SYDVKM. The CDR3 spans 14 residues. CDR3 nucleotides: TGTGCCAGCAGGACAGGGAGTAGAAGTGAAAAACTGTTTTTT. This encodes CASRTGSRSEKLFF.

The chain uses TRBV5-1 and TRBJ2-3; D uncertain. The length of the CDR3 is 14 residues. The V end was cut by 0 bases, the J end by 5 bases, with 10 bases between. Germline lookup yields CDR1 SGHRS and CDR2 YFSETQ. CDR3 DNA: TGCGCCAGCAGCTTGGATCACGGTGGAGATACGCAGTATTTT. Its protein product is CASSLDHGGDTQYF.

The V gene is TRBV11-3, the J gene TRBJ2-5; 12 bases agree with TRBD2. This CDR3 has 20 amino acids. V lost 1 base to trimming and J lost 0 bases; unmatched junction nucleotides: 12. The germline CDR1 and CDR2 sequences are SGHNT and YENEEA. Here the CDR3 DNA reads TGTGCCAGCAGCTTAGGTTACGGGACTAGCGGGCTTAAATACCAAGAGACCCAGTACTTC. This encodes CASSLGYGTSGLKYQETQYF.

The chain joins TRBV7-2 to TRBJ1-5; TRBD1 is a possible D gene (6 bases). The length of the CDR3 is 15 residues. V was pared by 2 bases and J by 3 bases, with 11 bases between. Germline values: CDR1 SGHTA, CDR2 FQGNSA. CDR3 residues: CASSLQGIPNQPQHF. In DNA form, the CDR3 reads TGTGCCAGCAGCTTACAGGGGATCCCCAATCAGCCCCAGCATTTT.

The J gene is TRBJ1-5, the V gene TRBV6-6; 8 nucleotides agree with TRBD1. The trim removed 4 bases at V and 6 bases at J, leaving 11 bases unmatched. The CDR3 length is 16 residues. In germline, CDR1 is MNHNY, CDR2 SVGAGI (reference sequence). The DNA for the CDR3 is TGTGCCAGCAGTTCCCCCTACTGGACAGGGAGTCAGCCCCAGCATTTT. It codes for CASSSPYWTGSQPQHF.

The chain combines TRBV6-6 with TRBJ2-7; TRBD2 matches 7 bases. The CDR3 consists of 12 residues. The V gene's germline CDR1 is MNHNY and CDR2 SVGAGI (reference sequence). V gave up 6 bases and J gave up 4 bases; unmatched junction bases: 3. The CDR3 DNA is TGTGCCAGCAGAAGCGGGGCTTACGAGCAGTACTTC. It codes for CASRSGAYEQYF.